The 13 T cell receptor beta chains reported below all come from one sample, sequenced in a study of blood T cells in healthy people across ages. A second PCR, run for about 7 to 11 cycles, used a sample-barcoded 5' primer plus a J-beta primer mix. MiXCR, run by TCRdb on the 5' RACE reads, gives a single entry per CDR3 protein. The data show hundreds of thousands of distinct CDR3 sequences, over 20% seen once. Material: blood. The receptors here all came from a man between 65 and 85 years old in good health.

The chain combines TRBV7-2 with TRBJ2-7; tentative D call: TRBD2 (7 bases). The V gene's germline CDR1 is SGHTA and CDR2 FQGNSA. The ends were cut back, 0 bases at V and 7 bases at J, with 13 bases in the middle. This CDR3 comprises 14 residues. The DNA of the CDR3 is TGTGCCAGCAGCTTAGCGAGGGGGGGGCGAGAGCAGTACTTC. It is translated as CASSLARGGREQYF.

This clonotype has only a few counts. The chain links TRBV4-1 to TRBJ2-3, with D possibly TRBD2 on 6 matching bases. CDR3 length: 13 amino acids. Germline V gene data show CDR1 as MGHRA and CDR2 as YSYEKL. Trimming shortened V by 6 bases and J by 8 bases, and 15 bases separated the two germline ends. As DNA, the CDR3 is TGCGCCAGCAGTCCCAGGGACGGGGGTACGCAGTATTTT. Protein: CASSPRDGGTQYF.

The rearrangement links TRBV2 to TRBJ1-4; D is unclear. Germline V gene lookup returns CDR1 SNHLY and CDR2 FYNNEI. CDR3 length: 14 residues. Trimming stripped 6 bases from V and 3 bases from J, with 11 bases between. The CDR3 sequence: CASSPQESNEKLFF. The CDR3 DNA reads TGTGCCAGCAGCCCTCAGGAGTCTAATGAAAAACTGTTTTTT.

In the case of this clonotype: With a much larger clone just one base away, this may be a read error. The chain couples TRBV12-3 or TRBV12-4 to TRBJ1-1; the D is unclear. The CDR3 is 12 amino acids. The CDR3 DNA reads TGTGCCGGCAGTTTTTGGGTCACTGAAGCTTTCTTT. Its protein is CAGSFWVTEAFF.

The gene calls are TRBV7-2 and TRBJ2-1; D not certain. Germline values: CDR1 SGHTA, CDR2 FQGNSA. Deletions cut 2 bases from V and 9 bases from J, with 5 bases between. The CDR3 extends over 11 amino acids. CDR3 bases: TGTGCCAGCAGCTTAACGGTTGAGCAGTTCTTC. Translation gives CASSLTVEQFF.

The genes are TRBV29-1 and TRBJ1-5; D not certain. The CDR3 is 14 amino acids. Trimming shortened V by 5 bases and J by 2 bases, and 13 bases separated the two germline ends. CDR1 and CDR2 (germline): SQVTM, ANQGSEA. The DNA for the CDR3 is TGCAGCGTTAGTCTCCAAGGTGGCAATCAGCCCCAGCATTTT. Translation gives CSVSLQGGNQPQHF.

As concerns this clonotype: The junction does not match germline at one end; this may be a read error. V is TRBV5-1 and J is TRBJ2-1, with TRBD2 as a possible D gene (5 bases). This CDR3 is built from 14 residues. Germline CDR1 SGHRS, CDR2 YFSETQ. CDR3 in amino acids: CASRPGTQHNEQFF. The CDR3 DNA reads TGCGCCAGCAGACCGGGAACACAGCACAACGAGCAGTTCTTC.

The chain employs TRBV12-3 or TRBV12-4 and TRBJ1-5; TRBD1 agrees at 7 bases. Trimming cost V 6 bases and J 6 bases; bases outside gene matches: 8. This CDR3 comprises 14 residues. The DNA for the CDR3 is TGTGCCAGCAGCCCGGACAGGTTGGTTCAGCCCCAGCATTTT. Translating it yields CASSPDRLVQPQHF.

The V call is TRBV6-5, the J call TRBJ1-2; TRBD1 might be the D (6 bases). V shed 6 bases and J shed 2 bases, with 16 bases lying between them. The CDR3 runs 15 residues. Germline values: CDR1 MNHEY, CDR2 SVGAGI. The CDR3 nucleotides are TGTGCCAGCAGGGAAACGACAGGAGAGAACTATGGCTACACCTTC. The encoded protein is CASRETTGENYGYTF.

V and J are TRBV7-2 and TRBJ2-3; possibly TRBD1 or TRBD2 for D (5 bases each). This CDR3 spans 15 amino acids. CDR1 SGHTA and CDR2 FQGNSA come from the germline V gene. Deletions cut 5 bases from V and 3 bases from J, with 15 bases between. The CDR3 DNA sequence: TGTGCCAGCAGCCGGACCGGGGCTACAACAGATACGCAGTATTTT. It yields the protein CASSRTGATTDTQYF.

This clonotype was detected only once. The junction departs from the called germline gene at one end, perhaps through a read error. The gene calls are TRBV7-7 and TRBJ2-5, with 7 nucleotides matching TRBD1. The closer fit of TRBJ2-7 to the DNA end suggests the J call may be wrong. This CDR3 has 15 amino acids. Germline CDR1 SSHAT, CDR2 FNYEAQ (reference sequence). The CDR3 loop is CASSLASGQIYEQYF. In DNA, the CDR3 is TGTGCTAGCAGCTTAGCATCGGGACAGATCTACGAGCAGTACTTC.

This clonotype was observed a few times. The genes are TRBV3-1 and TRBJ2-7; D may be TRBD2 (5 bases). Trimming left V 2 bases short and J 0 bases short, with 11 bases between. Germline V gives CDR1 LGHDT, CDR2 YNNKEL (reference sequence). The CDR3 totals 15 residues. The CDR3 nucleotides read TGTGCCAGCAGCCAAATGGCCCGGGGCTCCTACGAGCAGTACTTC. Translation gives CASSQMARGSYEQYF.

This chain uses TRBV19 with TRBJ1-5; TRBD1 aligns across 8 bases. V was pared by 3 bases and J by 3 bases, with 7 bases of the junction left unmatched. This CDR3 contains 16 residues. CDR1 is LNHDA, CDR2 SQIVND, per germline (reference sequence). The CDR3 sequence: CASSIAPGGPNQPQHF. CDR3 DNA sequence: TGTGCCAGTAGTATCGCCCCAGGGGGCCCCAATCAGCCCCAGCATTTT.